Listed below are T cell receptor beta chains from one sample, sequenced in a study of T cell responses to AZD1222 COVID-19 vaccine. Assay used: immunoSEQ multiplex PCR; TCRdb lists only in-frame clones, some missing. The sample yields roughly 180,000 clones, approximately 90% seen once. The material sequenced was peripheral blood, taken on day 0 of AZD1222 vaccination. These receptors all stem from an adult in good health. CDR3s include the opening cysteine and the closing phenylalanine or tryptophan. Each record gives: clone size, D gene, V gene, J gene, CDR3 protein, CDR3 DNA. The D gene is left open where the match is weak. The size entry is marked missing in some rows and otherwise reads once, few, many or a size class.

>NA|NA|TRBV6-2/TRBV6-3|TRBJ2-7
CASSYLLLPYEQYF
TGTGCCAGCAGTTACCTCCTTTTGCCCTACGAGCAGTACTTC
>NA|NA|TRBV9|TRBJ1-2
CASSPGVARDYGYTF
TGTGCCAGCAGCCCCGGGGTAGCACGGGACTATGGCTACACCTTC
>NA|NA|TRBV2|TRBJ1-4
CASSRDTGGEKLFF
TGTGCCAGCAGTCGAGATACCGGGGGGGAAAAACTGTTTTTT
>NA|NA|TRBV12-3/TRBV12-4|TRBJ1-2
CASSLGTVYGYTF
TGTGCCAGCAGTTTAGGGACGGTCTATGGCTACACCTTC
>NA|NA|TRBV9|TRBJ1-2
CASSPDRNYGYTF
TGTGCCAGCAGCCCCGACAGGAACTATGGCTACACCTTC
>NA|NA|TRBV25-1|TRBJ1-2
CASSAKEYGYTF
TGTGCCAGCAGTGCGAAGGAGTATGGCTACACCTTC
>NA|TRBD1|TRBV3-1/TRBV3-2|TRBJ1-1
CASSLTGGFTEAFF
TGTGCCAGCAGCCTGACAGGGGGCTTTACTGAAGCTTTCTTT
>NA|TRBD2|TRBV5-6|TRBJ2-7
CASSLSSGGYYEQYF
TGTGCCAGCAGCTTGTCTAGCGGGGGTTATTACGAGCAGTACTTC
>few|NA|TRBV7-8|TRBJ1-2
CASLTKDGYTF
TGTGCCAGCCTTACGAAGGATGGCTACACCTTC
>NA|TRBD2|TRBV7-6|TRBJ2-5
CASSSRSGGARETQYF
TGTGCCAGCAGCTCGCGTAGCGGGGGGGCCAGAGAGACCCAGTACTTC
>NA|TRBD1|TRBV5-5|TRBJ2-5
CASSLTGEETQYF
TGTGCCAGCAGCTTGACAGGGGAAGAGACCCAGTACTTC
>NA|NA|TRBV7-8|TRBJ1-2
CASSFTTYGYTF
TGTGCCAGCAGCTTCACCACTTATGGCTACACCTTC
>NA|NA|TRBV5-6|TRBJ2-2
CASSLATRGNTGELFF
TGTGCCAGCAGCTTGGCCACAAGGGGCAACACCGGGGAGCTGTTTTTT
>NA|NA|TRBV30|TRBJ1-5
CAWSVRGRGRNQPQHF
TGTGCCTGGAGTGTAAGAGGGAGGGGGAGGAATCAGCCCCAGCATTTT
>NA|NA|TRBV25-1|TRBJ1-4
CASTSGGNEKLFF
TGTGCCAGCACTTCGGGGGGGAATGAAAAACTGTTTTTT
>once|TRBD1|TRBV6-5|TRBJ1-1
CASSLGQSGEAFF
TGTGCCAGCAGTTTGGGACAGTCCGGAGAAGCTTTCTTT
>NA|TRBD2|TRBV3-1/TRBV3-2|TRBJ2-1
CASSQDIAGGSYNEQFF
TGTGCCAGCAGCCAAGATATAGCGGGGGGTTCTTACAATGAGCAGTTCTTC
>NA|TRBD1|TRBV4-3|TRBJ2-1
CASSQDIPAGGKNEQFF
TGCGCCAGCAGCCAAGATATTCCCGCAGGGGGCAAAAATGAGCAGTTCTTC
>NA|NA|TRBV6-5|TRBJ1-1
CASSYHELGPNTEAFF
TGTGCCAGCAGTTACCATGAGCTGGGGCCCAACACTGAAGCTTTCTTT
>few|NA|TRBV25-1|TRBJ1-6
CASSEYKQGVSYNSPLHF
TGTGCCAGCAGTGAATATAAGCAGGGAGTATCCTATAATTCACCCCTCCACTTT
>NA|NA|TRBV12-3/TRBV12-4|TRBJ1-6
CASSLSGDSPLHF
TGTGCCAGCAGCCTATCGGGGGATTCACCCCTCCACTTT
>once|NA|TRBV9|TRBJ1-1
CASSVVGGNTEAFF
TGTGCCAGCAGCGTGGTGGGGGGAAACACTGAAGCTTTCTTT
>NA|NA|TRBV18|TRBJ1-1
CASSLQLAGDTEAFF
TGTGCCAGCTCACTCCAGTTGGCTGGGGACACTGAAGCTTTCTTT
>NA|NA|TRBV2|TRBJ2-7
CASLRDGPSYEQYF
TGTGCCAGCCTCAGGGACGGTCCCTCCTACGAGCAGTACTTC
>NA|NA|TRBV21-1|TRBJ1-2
CASSKLSYERPNYSYTF
TGTGCCAGCAGCAAACTCTCCTATGAACGGCCTAACTATAGCTACACCTTC
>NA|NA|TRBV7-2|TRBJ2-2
CASSLAPANTGELFF
TGTGCCAGCAGCTTAGCGCCTGCGAACACCGGGGAGCTGTTTTTT
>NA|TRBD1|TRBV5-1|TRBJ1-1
CASSRDSFAEAFF
TGCGCCAGCAGCAGGGACAGTTTTGCTGAAGCTTTCTTT